This T cell receptor (beta chain) was retrieved from a study of T cell repertoires in cytomegalovirus infection. At the level of the study: Carrying CMV and the relevant HLA type showed in public TCR beta signatures.

In its sample, this clonotype was seen a few times. What it recognizes is unknown. General study results and limits: Using cumulative public TCR beta family frequency, the authors identified those who carried CMV together with the relevant HLA.

TCRdb passed the reads through MiXCR, listing each CDR3 protein once. Of more than 400,000 distinct CDR3 sequences in the sample, about 30% were seen once. Germline V CDR1 and CDR2: DFQATT, SNEGSKA (reference sequence). V was pared by 3 bases and J by 1 base, with 9 bases between. This CDR3 has 13 residues. The sequenced sample was PBMCs. The origin of this receptor is a human donor in good health (CMV status not recorded). Some clones in this sample may be carry-over from other donors' samples. The chain carries TRBV20-1 and TRBJ1-1; tentative D call: TRBD1 (5 bases). The CDR3 DNA reads TGCAGTGCTAGTGGGGACGGGAACACTGAAGCTTTCTTT. It translates to CSASGDGNTEAFF.